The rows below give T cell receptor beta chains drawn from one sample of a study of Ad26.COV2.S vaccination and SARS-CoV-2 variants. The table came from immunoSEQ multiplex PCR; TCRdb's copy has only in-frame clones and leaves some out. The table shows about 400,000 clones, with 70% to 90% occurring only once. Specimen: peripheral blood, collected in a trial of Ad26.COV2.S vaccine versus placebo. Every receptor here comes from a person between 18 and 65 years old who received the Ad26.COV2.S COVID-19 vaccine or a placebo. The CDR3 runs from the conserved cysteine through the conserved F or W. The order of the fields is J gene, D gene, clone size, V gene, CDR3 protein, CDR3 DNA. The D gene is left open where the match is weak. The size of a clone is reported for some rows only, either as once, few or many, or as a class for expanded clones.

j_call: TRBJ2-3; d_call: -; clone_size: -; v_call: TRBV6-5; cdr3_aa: CASSYSGRSTDTQYF; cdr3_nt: TGTGCCAGCAGTTACTCGGGCCGGAGCACAGATACGCAGTATTTT
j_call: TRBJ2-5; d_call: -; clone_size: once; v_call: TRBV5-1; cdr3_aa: CASSSTQETQYF; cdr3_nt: TGCGCCAGCAGCTCCACACAAGAGACCCAGTACTTC
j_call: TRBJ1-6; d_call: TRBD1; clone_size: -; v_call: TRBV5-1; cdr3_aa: CASSWGQGENSPLHF; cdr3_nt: TGCGCCAGCAGCTGGGGACAGGGGGAGAATTCACCCCTCCACTTT
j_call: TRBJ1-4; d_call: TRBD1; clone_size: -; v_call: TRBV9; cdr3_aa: CASSVARTGEVEKLFF; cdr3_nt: TGTGCCAGCAGCGTAGCCCGGACAGGGGAAGTAGAAAAACTGTTTTTT
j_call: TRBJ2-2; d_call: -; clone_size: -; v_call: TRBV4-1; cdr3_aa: CASSQALAQNTGELFF; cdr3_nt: TGCGCCAGCAGCCAAGCTCTAGCGCAGAACACCGGGGAGCTGTTTTTT
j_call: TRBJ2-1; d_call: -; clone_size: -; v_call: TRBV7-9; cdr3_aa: CASSPPGESSYNEQFF; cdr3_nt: TGTGCCAGCAGCCCCCCCGGGGAGAGCTCCTACAATGAGCAGTTCTTC
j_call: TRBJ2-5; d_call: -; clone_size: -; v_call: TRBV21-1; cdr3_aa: CASSKWANPGQETQYF; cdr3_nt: TGTGCCAGCAGCAAATGGGCTAACCCGGGGCAAGAGACCCAGTACTTC
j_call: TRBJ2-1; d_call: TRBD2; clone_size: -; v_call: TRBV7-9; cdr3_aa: CASSLGLAGLYNEQFF; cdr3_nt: TGTGCCAGCAGCTTAGGTCTAGCGGGACTATACAATGAGCAGTTCTTC
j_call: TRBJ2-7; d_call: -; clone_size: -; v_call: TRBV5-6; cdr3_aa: CASSFSPQRNRESEQYF; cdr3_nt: TGTGCCAGCAGCTTCAGTCCACAACGTAACAGGGAATCCGAGCAGTACTTC
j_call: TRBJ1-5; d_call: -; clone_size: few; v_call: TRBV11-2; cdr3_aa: CASSLDRIGGQPQHF; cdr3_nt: TGTGCCAGCAGCTTAGATCGGATAGGGGGTCAGCCCCAGCATTTT
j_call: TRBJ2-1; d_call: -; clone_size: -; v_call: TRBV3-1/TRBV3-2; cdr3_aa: CASSQVLAPYNEQFF; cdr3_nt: TGTGCCAGCAGCCAAGTCCTAGCGCCTTACAATGAGCAGTTCTTC
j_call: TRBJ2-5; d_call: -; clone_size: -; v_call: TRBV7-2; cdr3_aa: CASSLTVGEETQYF; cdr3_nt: TGTGCCAGCAGCTTAACGGTGGGAGAAGAGACCCAGTACTTC
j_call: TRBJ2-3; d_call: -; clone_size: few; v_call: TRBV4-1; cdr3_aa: CASSHPTRGGTDTQYF; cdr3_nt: TGCGCCAGCAGCCATCCCACGAGAGGGGGTACAGATACGCAGTATTTT
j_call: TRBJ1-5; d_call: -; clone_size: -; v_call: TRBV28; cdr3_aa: CASSLRGQESNQPQHF; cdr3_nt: TGTGCCAGCAGTTTACGTGGGCAGGAGAGCAATCAGCCCCAGCATTTT
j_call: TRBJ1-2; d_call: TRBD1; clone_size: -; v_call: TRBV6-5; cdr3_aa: CASEGAQGYGYTF; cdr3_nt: TGTGCCAGCGAGGGGGCGCAGGGATATGGCTACACCTTC
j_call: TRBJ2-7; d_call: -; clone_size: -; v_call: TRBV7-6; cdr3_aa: CASSFTDRSIYEQYF; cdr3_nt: TGTGCCAGCAGCTTCACAGACAGATCCATCTACGAGCAGTACTTC
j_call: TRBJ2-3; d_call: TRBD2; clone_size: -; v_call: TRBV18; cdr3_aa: CASSPGTSGTTQYF; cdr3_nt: TGTGCCAGCTCACCTGGGACTAGCGGGACGACGCAGTATTTT
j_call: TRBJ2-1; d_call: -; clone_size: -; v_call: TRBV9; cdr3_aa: CASSVGGWYYNEQFF; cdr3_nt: TGTGCCAGCAGCGTAGGCGGGTGGTACTACAATGAGCAGTTCTTC
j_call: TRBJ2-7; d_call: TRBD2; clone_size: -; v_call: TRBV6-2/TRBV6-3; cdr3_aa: CASSYLVGAGGPEQYF; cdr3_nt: TGTGCCAGCAGTTACCTCGTGGGAGCGGGAGGGCCTGAGCAGTACTTC
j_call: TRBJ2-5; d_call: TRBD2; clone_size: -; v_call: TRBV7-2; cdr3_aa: CASRFGLAGAGQETQYF; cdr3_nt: TGTGCCAGCAGGTTCGGACTAGCGGGAGCGGGGCAAGAGACCCAGTACTTC
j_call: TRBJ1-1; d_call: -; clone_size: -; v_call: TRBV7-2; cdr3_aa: CASSLTQVGAFF; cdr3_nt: TGTGCCAGCAGCTTGACCCAGGTCGGAGCTTTCTTT
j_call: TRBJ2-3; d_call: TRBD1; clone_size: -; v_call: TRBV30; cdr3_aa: CAWSKDRASPQYF; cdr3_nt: TGTGCCTGGAGTAAGGACAGGGCATCCCCGCAGTATTTT
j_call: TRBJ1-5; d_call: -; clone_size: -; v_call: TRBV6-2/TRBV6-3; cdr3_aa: CASSYRAGGNQPQHF; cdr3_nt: TGTGCCAGCAGTTACCGAGCAGGAGGCAATCAGCCCCAGCATTTT
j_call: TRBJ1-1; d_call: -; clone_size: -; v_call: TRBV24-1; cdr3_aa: CATSNRWNTEAFF; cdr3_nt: TGTGCCACCAGTAACAGGTGGAACACTGAAGCTTTCTTT
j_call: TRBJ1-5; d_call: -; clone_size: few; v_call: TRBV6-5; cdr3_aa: CASSTGRRGNQPQHF; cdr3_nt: TGTGCCAGCAGTACCGGCAGACGGGGCAATCAGCCCCAGCATTTT
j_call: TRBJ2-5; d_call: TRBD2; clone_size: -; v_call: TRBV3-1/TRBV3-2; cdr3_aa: CASSQTSGRMETQYF; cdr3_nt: TGTGCCAGCAGCCAAACTAGCGGGAGGATGGAGACCCAGTACTTC
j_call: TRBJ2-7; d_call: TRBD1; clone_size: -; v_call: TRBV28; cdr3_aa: CASRPGQEVTYEQYF; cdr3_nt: TGTGCCAGCAGACCAGGACAGGAGGTTACCTACGAGCAGTACTTC
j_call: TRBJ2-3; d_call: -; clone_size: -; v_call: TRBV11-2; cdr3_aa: CASSLIQGRVQSDTQYF; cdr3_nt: TGTGCCAGCAGCCTCATACAGGGGAGGGTACAATCAGATACGCAGTATTTT
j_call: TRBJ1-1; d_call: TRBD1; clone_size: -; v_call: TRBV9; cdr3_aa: CASSPWTGSGTEAFF; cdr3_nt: TGTGCCAGCAGCCCTTGGACAGGGTCGGGCACTGAAGCTTTCTTT
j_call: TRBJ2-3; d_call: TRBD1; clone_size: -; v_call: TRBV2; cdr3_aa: CASSLQPGQITDTQYF; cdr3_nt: TGTGCCAGCAGTCTCCAGCCGGGACAGATAACAGATACGCAGTATTTT
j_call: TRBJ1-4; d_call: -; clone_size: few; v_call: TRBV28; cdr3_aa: CASRQGSNEKLFF; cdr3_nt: TGTGCCAGCAGACAGGGCTCTAATGAAAAACTGTTTTTT
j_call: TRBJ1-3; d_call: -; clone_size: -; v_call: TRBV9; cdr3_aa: CASSVGGTGNTIYF; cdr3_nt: TGTGCCAGCAGCGTAGGGGGAACTGGAAACACCATATATTTT
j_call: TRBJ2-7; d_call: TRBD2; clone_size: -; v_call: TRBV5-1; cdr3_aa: CASSLVAGVSYEQYF; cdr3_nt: TGCGCCAGCAGCTTGGTGGCGGGAGTGTCCTACGAGCAGTACTTC
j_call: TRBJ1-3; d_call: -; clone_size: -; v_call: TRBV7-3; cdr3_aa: CASSSGVGFGNTIYF; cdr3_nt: TGTGCCAGCAGCTCAGGAGTAGGTTTCGGAAACACCATATATTTT
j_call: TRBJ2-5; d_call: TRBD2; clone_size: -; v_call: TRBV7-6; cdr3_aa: CASSLVGEAGVQETQYF; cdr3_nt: TGTGCCAGCAGCTTAGTGGGGGAGGCGGGAGTCCAAGAGACCCAGTACTTC
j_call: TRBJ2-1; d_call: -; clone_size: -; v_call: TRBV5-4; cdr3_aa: CASSLGQGNNEQFF; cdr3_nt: TGTGCCAGCAGCTTGGGGCAGGGGAACAATGAGCAGTTCTTC
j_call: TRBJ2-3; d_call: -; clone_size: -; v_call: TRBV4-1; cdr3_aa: CASSRSGSTDTQYF; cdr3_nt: TGCGCCAGCAGCCGCTCAGGCAGCACAGATACGCAGTATTTT
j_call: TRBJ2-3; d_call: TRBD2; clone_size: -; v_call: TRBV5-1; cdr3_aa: CASSLAIGSGSKGRTDTQYF; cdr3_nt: TGCGCCAGCAGCTTGGCCATCGGTAGCGGGAGCAAGGGTCGGACAGATACGCAGTATTTT
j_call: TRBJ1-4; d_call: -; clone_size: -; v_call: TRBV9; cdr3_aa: CASSAPGGVEKLFF; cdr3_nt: TGTGCCAGCAGCGCCCCGGGGGGGGTTGAAAAACTGTTTTTT
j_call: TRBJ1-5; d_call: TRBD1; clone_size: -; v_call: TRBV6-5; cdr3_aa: CASRATGGGNQPQHF; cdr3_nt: TGTGCCAGCAGGGCCACAGGGGGCGGCAATCAGCCCCAGCATTTT
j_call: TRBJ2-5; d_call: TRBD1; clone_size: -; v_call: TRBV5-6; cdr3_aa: CASSLHGQGWKETQYF; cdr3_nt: TGTGCCAGCAGCTTACACGGACAGGGGTGGAAAGAGACCCAGTACTTC
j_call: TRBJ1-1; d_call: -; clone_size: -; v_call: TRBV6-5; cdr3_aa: CASSYVLEGEAFF; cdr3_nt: TGTGCCAGCAGTTATGTGTTGGAGGGAGAAGCTTTCTTT
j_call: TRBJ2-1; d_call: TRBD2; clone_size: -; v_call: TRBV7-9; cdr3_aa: CASSLGRTSSYNEQFF; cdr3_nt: TGTGCCAGCAGCTTAGGTCGGACTAGCTCCTACAATGAGCAGTTCTTC
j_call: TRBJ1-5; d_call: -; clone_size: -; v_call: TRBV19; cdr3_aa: CASSKTASNQPQHF; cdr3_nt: TGTGCCAGTAGTAAAACAGCTAGCAATCAGCCCCAGCATTTT
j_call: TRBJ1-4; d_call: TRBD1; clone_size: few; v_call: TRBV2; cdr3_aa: CASSDPSGTGKVPNEKLFF; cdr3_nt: TGTGCCAGCAGTGACCCCTCCGGGACAGGGAAAGTCCCTAATGAAAAACTGTTTTTT
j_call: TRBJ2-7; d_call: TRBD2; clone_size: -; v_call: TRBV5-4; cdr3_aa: CASSGGTSGGYEQYF; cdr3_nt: TGTGCCAGCAGCGGGGGGACTAGCGGGGGATACGAGCAGTACTTC
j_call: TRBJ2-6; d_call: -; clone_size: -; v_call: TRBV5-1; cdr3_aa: CASSLDDGANVLTF; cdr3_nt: TGCGCCAGCAGCTTGGATGATGGGGCCAACGTCCTGACTTTC